This TCR beta chain is drawn from a study of blood T cell repertoires in COVID-19. CDR1 is SGHRS and CDR2 is YFSETQ in the germline V gene. This CDR3 is 15 amino acids long. V was pared by 4 bases and J by 2 bases, with 13 bases between. Cohorts were assigned according to the clinical history that participants reported. Methods used by the authors: Amplification of reference gene primers provided the estimated nucleated cell counts. Assay: immunoSEQ multiplex PCR; the TCRdb copy retains only in-frame clones and omits some. V, J and clone size were drawn from that table, and D and trimming were deduced from the DNA. Of some 350,000 clones in the sample, 80% to 90% are singletons; the top ten hold over 4.5%.

Material for sequencing was PBMCs or T cells enriched from blood (not recorded which). The chain joins TRBV5-1 to TRBJ2-1; D perhaps matches TRBD1 (6 bases). The TCR originated in a man aged 25 to 45 who had recovered from COVID-19. The CDR3 bases are TGCGCCAGCAGCATACAGGGCGAAACCTACAATGAGCAGTTCTTC. Protein sequence: CASSIQGETYNEQFF.